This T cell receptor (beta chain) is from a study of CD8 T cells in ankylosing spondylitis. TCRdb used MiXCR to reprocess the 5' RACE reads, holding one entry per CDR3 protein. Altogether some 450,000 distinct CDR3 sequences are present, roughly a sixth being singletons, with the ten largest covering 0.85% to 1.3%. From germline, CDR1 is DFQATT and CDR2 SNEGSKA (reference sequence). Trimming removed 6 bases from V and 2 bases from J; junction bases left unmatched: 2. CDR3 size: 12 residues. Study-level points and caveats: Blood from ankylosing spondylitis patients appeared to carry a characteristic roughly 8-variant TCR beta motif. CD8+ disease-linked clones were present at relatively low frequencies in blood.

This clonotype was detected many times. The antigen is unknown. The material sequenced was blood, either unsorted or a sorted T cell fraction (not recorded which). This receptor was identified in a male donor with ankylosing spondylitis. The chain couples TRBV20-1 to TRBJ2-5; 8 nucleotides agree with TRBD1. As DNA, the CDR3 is TGCAGTGCGGGGACAGGTCAAGAGACCCAGTACTTC. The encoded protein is CSAGTGQETQYF.